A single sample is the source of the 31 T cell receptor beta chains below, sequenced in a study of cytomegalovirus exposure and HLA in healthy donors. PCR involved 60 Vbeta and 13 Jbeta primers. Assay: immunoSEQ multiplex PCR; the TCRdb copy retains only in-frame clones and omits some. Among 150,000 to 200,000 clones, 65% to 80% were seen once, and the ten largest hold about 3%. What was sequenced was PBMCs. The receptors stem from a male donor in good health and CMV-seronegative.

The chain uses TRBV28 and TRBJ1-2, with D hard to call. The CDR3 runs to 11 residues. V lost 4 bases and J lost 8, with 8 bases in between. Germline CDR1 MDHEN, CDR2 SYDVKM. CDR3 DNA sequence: TGTGCCAGCAGTTATAGAGGGGGCTACACCTTC. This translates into CASSYRGGYTF.

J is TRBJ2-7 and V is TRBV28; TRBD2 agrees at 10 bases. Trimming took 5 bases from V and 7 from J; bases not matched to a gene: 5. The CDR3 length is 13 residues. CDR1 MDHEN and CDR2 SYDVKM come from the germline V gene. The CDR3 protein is CASSPGLASEQYF. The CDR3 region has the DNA TGTGCCAGCAGTCCGGGACTAGCGTCGGAGCAGTACTTC.

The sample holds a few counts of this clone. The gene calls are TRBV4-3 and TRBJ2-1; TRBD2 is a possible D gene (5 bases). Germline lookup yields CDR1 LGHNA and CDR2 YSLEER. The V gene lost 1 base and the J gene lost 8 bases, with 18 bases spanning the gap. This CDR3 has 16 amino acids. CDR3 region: CASSQGVGARYYEQFF. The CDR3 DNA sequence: TGCGCCAGCAGCCAAGGGGTGGGAGCCCGATACTATGAGCAGTTCTTC.

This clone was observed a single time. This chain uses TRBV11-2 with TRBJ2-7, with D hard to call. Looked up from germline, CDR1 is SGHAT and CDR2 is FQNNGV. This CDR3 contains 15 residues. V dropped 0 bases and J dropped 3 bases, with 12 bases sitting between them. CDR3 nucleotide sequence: TGTGCCAGCAGCTTAGATAACGCCAGAATCTACGAGCAGTACTTC. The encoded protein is CASSLDNARIYEQYF.

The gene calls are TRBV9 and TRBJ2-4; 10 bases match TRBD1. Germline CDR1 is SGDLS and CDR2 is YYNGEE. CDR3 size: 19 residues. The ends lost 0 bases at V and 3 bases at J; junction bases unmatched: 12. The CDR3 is CASSVDGSGGQGGKNIQYF. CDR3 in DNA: TGTGCCAGCAGCGTAGACGGAAGCGGAGGACAGGGGGGCAAAAACATTCAGTACTTC. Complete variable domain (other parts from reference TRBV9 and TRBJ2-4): DSGVTQTPKHLITATGQRVTLRCSPRSGDLSVYWYQQSLDQGLQFLIQYYNGEERAKGNILERFSAQQFPDLHSELNLSSLELGDSALYFCASSVDGSGGQGGKNIQYFGAGTRLSVL.

The DNA for the CDR3 is TGTGCCAGCTCACCAAGAGGACTAGCGGTGGAGACCCAGTACTTC. Its translation: CASSPRGLAVETQYF. The J gene is TRBJ2-5, the V gene TRBV18; 10 bases line up with TRBD2. There are 15 residues in the CDR3. V shed 2 bases, J shed 5 bases, and the junction held 5 bases outside the gene matches. CDR1 KGHSH and CDR2 LQKENI come from the germline V gene. The full variable domain, in which reference TRBV18 and TRBJ2-5 provide the parts outside the CDR3, is NAGVMQNPRHLVRRRGQEARLRCSPMKGHSHVYWYRQLPEEGLKFMVYLQKENIIDESGMPKERFSAEFPKEGPSILRIQQVVRGDSAAYFCASSPRGLAVETQYFGPGTRLLVL.

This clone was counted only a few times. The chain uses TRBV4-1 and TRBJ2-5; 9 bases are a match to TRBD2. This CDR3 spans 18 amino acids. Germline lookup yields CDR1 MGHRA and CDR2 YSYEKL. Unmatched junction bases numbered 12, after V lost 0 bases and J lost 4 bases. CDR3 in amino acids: CASSQDMGSGGFGETQYF. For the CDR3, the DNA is TGCGCCAGCAGCCAAGATATGGGTAGCGGGGGATTTGGAGAGACCCAGTACTTC.

The CDR3 region is CASSQRGGPARSTIYF. CDR3 coding DNA: TGTGCCAGCAGTCAAAGGGGGGGCCCGGCAAGAAGCACCATATATTTT. The genes are TRBV11-2 and TRBJ1-3; D might be TRBD1 (6 bases). Trimming removed 6 bases from V and 9 bases from J, with 24 bases in between. CDR3 length: 16 amino acids. Germline V CDR1 and CDR2: SGHAT, FQNNGV.

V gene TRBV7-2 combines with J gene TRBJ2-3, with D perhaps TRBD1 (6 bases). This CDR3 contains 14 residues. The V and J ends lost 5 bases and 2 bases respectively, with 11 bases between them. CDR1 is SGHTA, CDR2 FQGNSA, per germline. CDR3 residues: CASSKGQYTDTQYF. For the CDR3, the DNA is TGTGCCAGCAGCAAAGGACAGTACACAGATACGCAGTATTTT.

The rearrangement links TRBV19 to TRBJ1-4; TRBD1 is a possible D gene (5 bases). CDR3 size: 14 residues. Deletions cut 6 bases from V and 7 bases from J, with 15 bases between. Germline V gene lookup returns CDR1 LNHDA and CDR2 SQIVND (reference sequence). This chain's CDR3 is CASRSQAIGEKLFF. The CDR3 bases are TGTGCCAGTAGATCACAGGCTATCGGTGAAAAACTGTTTTTT.

The CDR3 here is CASSIDTFSATPLHF. The DNA for the CDR3 is TGTGCCAGTAGTATCGACACCTTCTCGGCTACACCCCTCCACTTT. V usage is TRBV19 and J usage is TRBJ1-6, with D uncertain. The CDR3 totals 15 residues. V gave up 3 bases and J gave up 11 bases, with 17 bases separating them. Germline V gives CDR1 LNHDA, CDR2 SQIVND (reference sequence).

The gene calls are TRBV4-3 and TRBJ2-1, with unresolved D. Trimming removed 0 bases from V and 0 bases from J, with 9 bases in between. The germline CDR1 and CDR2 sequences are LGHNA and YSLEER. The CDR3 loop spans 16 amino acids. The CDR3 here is CASSQDRASSYNEQFF. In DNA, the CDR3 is TGCGCCAGCAGCCAAGACCGAGCGAGCTCCTACAATGAGCAGTTCTTC.

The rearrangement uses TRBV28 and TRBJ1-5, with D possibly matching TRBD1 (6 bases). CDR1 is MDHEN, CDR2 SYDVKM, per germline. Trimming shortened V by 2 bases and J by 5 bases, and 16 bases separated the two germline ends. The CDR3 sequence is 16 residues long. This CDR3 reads CASSLAPRDKHQPQHF. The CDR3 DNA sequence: TGTGCCAGCAGTTTAGCCCCCCGGGACAAGCATCAGCCCCAGCATTTT.

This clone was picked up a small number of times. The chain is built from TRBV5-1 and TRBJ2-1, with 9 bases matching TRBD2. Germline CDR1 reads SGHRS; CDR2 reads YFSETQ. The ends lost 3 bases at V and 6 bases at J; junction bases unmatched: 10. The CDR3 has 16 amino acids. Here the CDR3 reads CASSYFLAGMSNEQFF. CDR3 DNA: TGCGCCAGCAGCTACTTCCTAGCGGGAATGTCCAATGAGCAGTTCTTC.

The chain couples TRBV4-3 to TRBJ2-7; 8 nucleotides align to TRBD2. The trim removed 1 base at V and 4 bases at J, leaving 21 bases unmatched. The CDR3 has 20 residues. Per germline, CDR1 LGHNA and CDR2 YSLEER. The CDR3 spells CASSQGMGGRGSGSLYEQYF. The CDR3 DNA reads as TGCGCCAGCAGCCAAGGAATGGGGGGCCGTGGGAGCGGGAGTTTGTACGAGCAGTACTTC.

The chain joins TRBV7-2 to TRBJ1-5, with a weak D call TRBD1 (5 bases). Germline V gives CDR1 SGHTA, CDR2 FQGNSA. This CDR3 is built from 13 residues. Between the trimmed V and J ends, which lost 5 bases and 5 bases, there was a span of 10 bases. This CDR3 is CASSQRGDQPQHF. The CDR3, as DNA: TGTGCCAGCAGCCAACGGGGGGATCAGCCCCAGCATTTT.

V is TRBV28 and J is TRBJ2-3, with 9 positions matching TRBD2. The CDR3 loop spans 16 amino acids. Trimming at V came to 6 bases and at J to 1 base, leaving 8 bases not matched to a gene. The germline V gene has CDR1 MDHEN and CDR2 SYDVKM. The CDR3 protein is CASSPPRLAGTDTQYF. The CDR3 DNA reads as TGTGCCAGCAGCCCCCCCCGACTAGCGGGCACAGATACGCAGTATTTT.

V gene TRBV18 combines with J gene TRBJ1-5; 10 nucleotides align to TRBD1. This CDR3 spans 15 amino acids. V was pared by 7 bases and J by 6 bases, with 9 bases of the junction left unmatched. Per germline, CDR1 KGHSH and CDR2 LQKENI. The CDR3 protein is CASWSGTGVLQPQHF. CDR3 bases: TGTGCCAGCTGGTCCGGGACAGGGGTCCTTCAGCCCCAGCATTTT.

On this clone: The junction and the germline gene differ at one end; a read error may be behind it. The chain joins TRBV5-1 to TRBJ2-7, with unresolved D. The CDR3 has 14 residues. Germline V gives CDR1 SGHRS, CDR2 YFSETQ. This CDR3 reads CASSFWSGYYEQYF. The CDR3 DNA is TGTGCCAGCAGCTTTTGGTCGGGTTACTACGAGCAGTACTTC.

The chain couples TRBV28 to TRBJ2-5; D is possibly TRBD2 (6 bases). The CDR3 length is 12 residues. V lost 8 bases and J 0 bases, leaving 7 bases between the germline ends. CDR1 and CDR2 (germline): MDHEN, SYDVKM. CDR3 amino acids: CASRGYQETQYF. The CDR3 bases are TGTGCCAGCCGGGGGTACCAAGAGACCCAGTACTTC.

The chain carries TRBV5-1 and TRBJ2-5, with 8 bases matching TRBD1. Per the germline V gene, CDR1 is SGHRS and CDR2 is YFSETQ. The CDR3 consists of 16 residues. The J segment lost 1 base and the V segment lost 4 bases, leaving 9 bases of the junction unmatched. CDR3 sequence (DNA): TGCGCCAGCAGCCCCGGACAGGGCAGCGTCCAAGAGACCCAGTACTTC. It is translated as CASSPGQGSVQETQYF.

CDR3 bases: TGCAGCGTTGAAGGACAGGGGGCCTTTAACTATGGCTACACCTTC. It is translated as CSVEGQGAFNYGYTF. The genes are TRBV29-1 and TRBJ1-2, with 10 bases matching TRBD1. The CDR3 totals 15 residues. Germline trimming cut 1 base from V and 1 base from J; bases unmatched to any gene: 3. The V gene's germline CDR1 is SQVTM and CDR2 ANQGSEA.

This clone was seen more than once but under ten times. The CDR3 sequence: CASSQGGTVATNEKLFF. CDR3 sequence (DNA): TGTGCCAGCAGCCAAGGAGGGACAGTTGCAACTAATGAAAAACTGTTTTTT. The chain uses TRBV4-2 and TRBJ1-4; 7 nucleotides match TRBD1. The CDR3 consists of 17 residues. The V and J ends lost 1 base and 0 bases, in that order; junction bases with no gene match: 5. In germline, CDR1 is LGHNA, CDR2 YNFKEQ.

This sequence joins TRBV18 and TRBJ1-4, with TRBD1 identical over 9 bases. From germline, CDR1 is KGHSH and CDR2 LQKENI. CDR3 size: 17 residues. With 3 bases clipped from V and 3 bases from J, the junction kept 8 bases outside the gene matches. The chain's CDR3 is CASSPGQGFGPNEKLFF. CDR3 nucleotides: TGTGCCAGCTCACCGGGACAGGGATTCGGCCCTAATGAAAAACTGTTTTTT.

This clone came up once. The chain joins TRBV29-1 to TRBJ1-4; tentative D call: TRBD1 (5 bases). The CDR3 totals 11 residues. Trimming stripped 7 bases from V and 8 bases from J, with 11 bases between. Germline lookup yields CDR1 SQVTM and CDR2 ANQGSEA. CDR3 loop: CSAVGGEKLFF. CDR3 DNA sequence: TGCAGCGCTGTTGGGGGGGAAAAACTGTTTTTT. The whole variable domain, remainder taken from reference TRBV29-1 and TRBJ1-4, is SAVISQKPSRDICQRGTSLTIQCQVDSQVTMMFWYRQQPGQSLTLIATANQGSEATYESGFVIDKFPISRPNLTFSTLTVSNMSPEDSSIYLCSAVGGEKLFFGSGTQLSVL.

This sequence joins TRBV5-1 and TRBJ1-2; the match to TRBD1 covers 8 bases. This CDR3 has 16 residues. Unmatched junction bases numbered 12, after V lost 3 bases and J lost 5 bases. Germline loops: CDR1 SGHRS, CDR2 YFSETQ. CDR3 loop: CASSWGTGSIGYGYTF. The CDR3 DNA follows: TGCGCCAGCAGCTGGGGGACAGGTTCAATTGGGTATGGCTACACCTTC.

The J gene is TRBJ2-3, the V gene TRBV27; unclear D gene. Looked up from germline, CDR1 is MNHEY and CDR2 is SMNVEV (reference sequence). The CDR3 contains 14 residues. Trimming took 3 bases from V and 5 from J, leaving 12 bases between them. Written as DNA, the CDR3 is TGTGCCAGCAGTTTTAGCCGGGTGGAAGATACGCAGTATTTT. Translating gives CASSFSRVEDTQYF.

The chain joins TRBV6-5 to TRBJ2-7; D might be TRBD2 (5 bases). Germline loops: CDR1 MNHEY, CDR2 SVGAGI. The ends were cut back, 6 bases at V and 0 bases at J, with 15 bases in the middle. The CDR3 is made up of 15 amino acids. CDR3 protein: CASRMDSRDSYEQYF. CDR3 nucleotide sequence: TGTGCCAGCAGGATGGACTCAAGGGACTCCTACGAGCAGTACTTC.

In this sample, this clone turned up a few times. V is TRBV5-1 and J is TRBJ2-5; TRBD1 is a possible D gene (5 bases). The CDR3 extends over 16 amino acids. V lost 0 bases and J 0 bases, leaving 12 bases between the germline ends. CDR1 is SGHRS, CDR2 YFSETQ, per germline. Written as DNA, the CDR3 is TGCGCCAGCAGCTTGGGGCAGGGCTCCTACCAAGAGACCCAGTACTTC. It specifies CASSLGQGSYQETQYF.

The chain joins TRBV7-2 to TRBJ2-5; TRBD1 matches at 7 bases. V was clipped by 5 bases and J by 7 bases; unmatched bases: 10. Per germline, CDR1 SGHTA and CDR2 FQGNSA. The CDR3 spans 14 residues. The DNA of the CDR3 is TGTGCCAGCAGCCCCACAGGGGCAGAGGGGACCCAGTACTTC. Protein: CASSPTGAEGTQYF.

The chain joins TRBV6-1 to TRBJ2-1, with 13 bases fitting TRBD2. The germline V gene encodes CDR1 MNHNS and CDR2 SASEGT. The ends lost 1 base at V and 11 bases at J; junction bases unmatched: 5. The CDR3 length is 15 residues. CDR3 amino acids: CASSEGTSGSTQQFF. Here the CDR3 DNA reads TGTGCCAGCAGTGAAGGGACTAGCGGGAGTACCCAGCAGTTCTTC.